The 32 T cell receptor beta chains given below trace back to one sample, sequenced in a study of blood T cells in healthy people across ages. For the second PCR, which ran for about 7 to 12 cycles, a sample-barcoded 5' primer and a J-beta primer mix were used. Each CDR3 protein gets one entry after TCRdb re-called the 5' RACE reads with MiXCR. The data hold over 300,000 distinct CDR3 sequences, with roughly half observed a single time. Sequenced material: blood. The receptors stem from a man aged 60 to 75 in good health.

This clonotype was found a few times. V is TRBV25-1 and J is TRBJ1-2; D is undetermined. This CDR3 spans 13 amino acids. V shed 6 bases and J shed 5 bases, with 13 bases lying between them. Per germline, CDR1 MGHDK and CDR2 SYGVNS. The CDR3 DNA follows: TGTGCCAGCAGAGACGGGGTCGGATATGGCTACACCTTC. Amino acid sequence: CASRDGVGYGYTF.

The rearrangement uses TRBV12-3 or TRBV12-4 and TRBJ2-1; perhaps TRBD1 as D (5 bases). V dropped 6 bases and J dropped 0 bases, with 15 bases sitting between them. The CDR3 consists of 16 residues. Here the CDR3 reads CASRGGAISSYNEQFF. For the CDR3, the DNA is TGTGCCAGCAGGGGTGGGGCGATAAGCTCCTACAATGAGCAGTTCTTC.

This clonotype showed up just a few times. The rearrangement joins TRBV20-1 to TRBJ1-2, with D uncertain. This CDR3 is 14 amino acids long. V was clipped by 2 bases and J by 0 bases, with 10 bases between them. CDR1 is DFQATT and CDR2 is SNEGSKA in the germline V gene (reference sequence). The CDR3 bases are TGCAGTGCTAGATCCGGACGTACTAACTATGGCTACACCTTC. Translating gives CSARSGRTNYGYTF.

Turning to this clonotype: A clone one base away is much larger, so this may be a read error. The chain uses TRBV20-1 and TRBJ2-5; D is possibly TRBD2 (5 bases). Trimming took 7 bases from V and 5 from J, leaving 11 bases between them. This CDR3 spans 11 amino acids. Germline V gene data show CDR1 as DFQATT and CDR2 as SNEGSKA (reference sequence). The CDR3 DNA follows: TGCAGTGGAGGGCTCAAGGAGACCCAGTACTTC. This translates into CSGGLKETQYF.

The V and J genes are TRBV7-2 and TRBJ2-7; 9 positions agree with TRBD1. CDR1 is SGHTA and CDR2 is FQGNSA in the germline V gene. With V trimmed by 5 bases and J by 12 bases, 20 bases remained unmatched. The CDR3 contains 16 residues. The DNA for the CDR3 is TGTGCCAGCAGCCGGGGACAGGGAGTCATCCCGGAGACCCGGTACTTC. This sequence encodes CASSRGQGVIPETRYF.

A note on this clonotype: A much larger clone lies a single base off, so this may be a read error. The rearrangement joins TRBV7-2 to TRBJ2-1, with TRBD2 matching over 9 bases. V was pared by 4 bases and J by 0 bases, with 1 base of the junction left unmatched. Germline-derived CDR1 and CDR2 are SGHTA and FQGNSA. The CDR3 contains 15 residues. DNA for the CDR3: TGTGCCAGCAGCTGGACTAGCGTCTCCTACAATGAGCAGTTCTTC. Its translation is CASSWTSVSYNEQFF.

This clonotype was counted only a few times. The V call is TRBV28, the J call TRBJ1-5; D is possibly TRBD1 (5 bases). Looked up from germline, CDR1 is MDHEN and CDR2 is SYDVKM. This CDR3 contains 14 residues. V lost 7 bases, J lost 6 bases, and 16 bases lay in between. The CDR3 region has the DNA TGTGCCAGCAAAAGAGGGGTAGTTGGTCAGCCCCAGCATTTT. This translates into CASKRGVVGQPQHF.

Note on this clonotype: The junction departs from the called germline gene at one end, perhaps through a read error. The chain couples TRBV4-2 to TRBJ2-3; 9 bases agree with TRBD2. CDR3 size: 14 residues. Germline V gene sequence: CDR1 LGHNA, CDR2 YNFKEQ. The CDR3 nucleotides are TGTGCCAGCAGCCATAGAGTAGCGGGAGATGCGCAGTATTTT. As protein: CASSHRVAGDAQYF.

This clonotype showed up just a few times. This chain uses TRBV7-3 with TRBJ2-1; D may be TRBD2 (6 bases). This CDR3 spans 15 amino acids. Germline CDR1 SGHTA, CDR2 FQGTGA. V lost 5 bases, J lost 5 bases, and 16 bases lay in between. CDR3 protein: CASSPPGVANNEQFF. Written as DNA, the CDR3 is TGTGCCAGCAGCCCACCGGGAGTGGCCAACAATGAGCAGTTCTTC.

This rearrangement joins TRBV24-1 to TRBJ2-5; 15 bases fit TRBD2. Germline V gene data show CDR1 as KGHDR and CDR2 as SFDVKD. After removal of 3 bases from V and 6 bases from J, the junction contained 10 bases not matched to a gene. The CDR3 loop spans 18 amino acids. The CDR3 region has the DNA TGTGCCACCAGTGATCGGACTAGCGGGGGGGGTTCCCCTCAGACCCAGTACTTC. It codes for CATSDRTSGGGSPQTQYF.

The chain recombines TRBV20-1 with TRBJ2-1; weak D call: TRBD2 (5 bases). The J call is uncertain, as TRBJ2-7 better fits the DNA end. The V gene's germline CDR1 is DFQATT and CDR2 SNEGSKA (reference sequence). The CDR3 has 16 amino acids. The CDR3 is CSARDWSSAAYNEQYF. CDR3 in DNA: TGCAGTGCTAGAGATTGGAGTAGCGCGGCCTACAATGAGCAGTACTTC.

Many counts were recorded for this clonotype. The gene calls are TRBV20-1 and TRBJ2-3, with D possibly being TRBD2 (6 bases). The CDR3 length is 16 residues. CDR1 is DFQATT, CDR2 SNEGSKA, per germline (reference sequence). Trimming stripped 0 bases from V and 2 bases from J, with 15 bases between. The CDR3 sequence: CSAREGDLYVTDTQYF. Here the CDR3 DNA reads TGCAGTGCTAGAGAGGGGGACTTGTACGTCACAGATACGCAGTATTTT.

The genes are TRBV12-3 or TRBV12-4 and TRBJ2-3; 9 nucleotides align to TRBD1. The CDR3 is 14 amino acids. Trimming cost V 6 bases and J 5 bases; bases outside gene matches: 6. CDR3 sequence reads: CASRKRQGGDTQYF. The CDR3 DNA follows: TGTGCCAGCAGAAAACGACAGGGGGGAGATACGCAGTATTTT.

This clonotype appeared a single time. This chain links TRBV18 with TRBJ1-2; 8 positions match TRBD1. Germline V CDR1 and CDR2: KGHSH, LQKENI. The CDR3 is 17 amino acids. V shed 3 bases and J 2 bases; nucleotides not matched to a gene: 11. The CDR3 here is CASSPLTGTGSNYGYTF. CDR3 nucleotides: TGTGCCAGCTCACCGCTGACCGGGACAGGTTCCAACTATGGCTACACCTTC.

In this sample, this clonotype turned up a few times. The rearrangement uses TRBV12-3 or TRBV12-4 and TRBJ2-4; D uncertain. V lost 0 bases to trimming and J lost 9 bases, with 3 bases between them. CDR3 size: 11 residues. In DNA, the CDR3 is TGTGCCAGCAGTTTAGCTTCCATTCAGTACTTC. Amino acids: CASSLASIQYF.

This chain joins TRBV7-3 and TRBJ2-7, with a possible D match to TRBD2 (5 bases). The DNA end is a closer match to TRBJ2-5, so the J assignment may be wrong. The CDR3 has 15 residues. Germline V gene data show CDR1 as SGHTA and CDR2 as FQGTGA. The CDR3 loop is CASSPGLALSETQYF. As DNA, the CDR3 is TGTGCCAGCAGCCCCGGCCTAGCCCTAAGCGAGACCCAGTACTTC.

The chain links TRBV24-1 to TRBJ2-3, with no clear D. The ends were cut back, 4 bases at V and 5 bases at J, with 9 bases in the middle. The CDR3 loop spans 13 amino acids. Looked up from germline, CDR1 is KGHDR and CDR2 is SFDVKD. The CDR3 sequence: CATSEGLEDTQYF. Written as DNA, the CDR3 is TGTGCCACCAGTGAGGGCCTCGAAGATACGCAGTATTTT.

This clonotype was recorded a few times. The DNA of the CDR3 is TGTGCCAGCACCCTTGGGGGGACAGGGGCCTCACCCCTCCACTTT. Translated: CASTLGGTGASPLHF. The chain recombines TRBV7-9 with TRBJ1-6, with TRBD1 matching 10 bases. The CDR3 is made up of 15 amino acids. V gave up 7 bases and J gave up 10 bases; unmatched junction bases: 10. Germline CDR1 is SEHNR and CDR2 is FQNEAQ (reference sequence).

The V and J genes are TRBV20-1 and TRBJ2-4; 8 bases align to TRBD2. The J call may not be correct, given that the DNA end is closer to TRBJ2-7. The length of the CDR3 is 15 residues. Germline V gives CDR1 DFQATT, CDR2 SNEGSKA (reference sequence). The CDR3 DNA reads as TGCAGTGCTAGAGATGAGCAGCGGGGGTCCTACGAGCAGTACTTC. Amino acid sequence: CSARDEQRGSYEQYF.

Here the CDR3 reads CASSLGVTYEQYF. The CDR3 nucleotides are TGTGCCAGCAGCTTAGGGGTCACCTACGAGCAGTACTTC. The chain combines TRBV11-3 with TRBJ2-7; D gene unclear. The CDR3 has 13 amino acids. CDR1 SGHNT and CDR2 YENEEA come from the germline V gene. V shed 1 base and J shed 2 bases, with 6 bases lying between them.

The CDR3 region is CASSLYGPGANVLTF. CDR3 nucleotides: TGCGCCAGCAGCTTATACGGGCCCGGGGCCAACGTCCTGACTTTC. This sequence joins TRBV5-1 and TRBJ2-6; D gene unclear. V lost 2 bases and J 4 bases, leaving 10 bases between the germline ends. Germline V CDR1 and CDR2: SGHRS, YFSETQ. The CDR3 is made up of 15 amino acids.

V is TRBV7-2 and J is TRBJ1-1; weak D call: TRBD1 (5 bases). The CDR3 covers 16 residues. V shed 5 bases and J shed 4 bases, with 20 bases lying between them. Germline V lookup: CDR1 SGHTA, CDR2 FQGNSA. The CDR3 nucleotides are TGTGCCAGCAGCCCCCCGGGGGGAGGGAGGAGCACTGAAGCTTTCTTT. Translating gives CASSPPGGGRSTEAFF.

CDR3: CAISESLAVYEQYF. CDR3 DNA: TGTGCCATCAGTGAGTCCCTAGCTGTGTACGAGCAGTACTTC. The rearrangement joins TRBV10-3 to TRBJ2-7; a weak D match, TRBD2 (5 bases). Germline loops: CDR1 ENHRY, CDR2 SYGVKD. The CDR3 has 14 residues. Trimming took off 0 bases at V and 4 bases at J, with 10 bases between the two ends.

The rearrangement joins TRBV28 to TRBJ2-1; TRBD1 matches at 9 bases. From germline, CDR1 is MDHEN and CDR2 SYDVKM. CDR3 size: 15 residues. The J segment lost 6 bases and the V segment lost 5 bases, leaving 8 bases of the junction unmatched. This CDR3 is CASSTPGQGPNEQFF. CDR3 DNA: TGTGCCAGCAGTACACCGGGACAGGGACCCAATGAGCAGTTCTTC.

The rearrangement links TRBV12-3 or TRBV12-4 to TRBJ2-1; 11 nucleotides agree with TRBD2. The ends lost 0 bases at V and 1 base at J; junction bases unmatched: 11. The CDR3 has 20 amino acids. The CDR3 loop is CASSLASVTSGSRSYNEQFF. In DNA form, the CDR3 reads TGTGCCAGCAGTTTAGCGAGTGTTACTAGCGGGAGTAGGTCCTACAATGAGCAGTTCTTC.

Of note for this clonotype: This may come from a read error, since a much larger clone is one base off. The rearrangement joins TRBV20-1 to TRBJ2-3; D remains unclear. This CDR3 spans 11 amino acids. The germline V gene encodes CDR1 DFQATT and CDR2 SNEGSKA (reference sequence). The ends were cut back, 6 bases at V and 8 bases at J, with 12 bases in the middle. The CDR3: CSARRSGTQYF. The CDR3 coding sequence is TGCAGTGCAAGACGGTCAGGTACGCAGTATTTT.

This CDR3 reads CASSSDGQETQYF. CDR3 DNA sequence: TGTGCCAGCAGCTCTGACGGGCAAGAGACCCAGTACTTC. J is TRBJ2-5 and V is TRBV11-1, with D uncertain. The germline V gene encodes CDR1 SGHAT and CDR2 FQDESV (reference sequence). Between the trimmed V and J ends, which lost 4 bases and 2 bases, there was a span of 8 bases. CDR3 length equals 13 residues.

The chain employs TRBV19 and TRBJ2-7; maybe TRBD1 (6 bases). Trimming shortened V by 0 bases and J by 3 bases, and 9 bases separated the two germline ends. The CDR3 has 14 residues. CDR1 LNHDA and CDR2 SQIVND come from the germline V gene (reference sequence). The CDR3, as DNA: TGTGCCAGTAGTATAGATCAGGGGATCTACGAGCAGTACTTC. Translating gives CASSIDQGIYEQYF.

A note on this clonotype: Compared with germline, one end of the junction differs, possibly owing to a read error. The chain couples TRBV29-1 to TRBJ2-7, with a tentative D call TRBD2 (6 bases). The germline CDR1 and CDR2 sequences are SQVTM and ANQGSEA. The CDR3 extends over 12 amino acids. The CDR3 DNA reads TGCAGCGTTAAAGAGGGACTCGGCGAGCAGTACTTC. It specifies CSVKEGLGEQYF.

As to this clonotype: A single base separates this from a much larger clone, so it may be a read error. The rearrangement joins TRBV6-2 or TRBV6-3 to TRBJ2-7; D remains ambiguous. The J call is doubtful: the DNA matches TRBJ2-1 better. CDR1 is MNHEY, CDR2 SVGEGT, per germline. CDR3 size: 14 residues. CDR3 region: CASSPSVVTVEQFF. The CDR3 DNA is TGTGCCAGCAGCCCTTCGGTCGTAACCGTCGAGCAGTTCTTC.

This clonotype was found once. This chain uses TRBV10-3 with TRBJ1-1; 7 bases match TRBD1. V shed 1 base and J 10 bases; nucleotides not matched to a gene: 12. The V gene's germline CDR1 is ENHRY and CDR2 SYGVKD. The length of the CDR3 is 15 residues. The CDR3 is CAISEYDRAVTGAFF. The CDR3 DNA follows: TGTGCCATCAGTGAGTACGACAGGGCGGTTACGGGAGCTTTCTTT.

This rearrangement joins TRBV7-9 to TRBJ2-1; 10 bases fit TRBD2. The CDR3 has 17 residues. J was trimmed by 0 bases and V by 4 bases; bases with no gene match: 6. Germline assignment: CDR1 SEHNR and CDR2 FQNEAQ (reference sequence). DNA for the CDR3: TGTGCCAGCAGCTCCCGGACTAGCGGAAGCTCCTACAATGAGCAGTTCTTC. It is translated as CASSSRTSGSSYNEQFF. Supplemented by reference TRBV7-9 and TRBJ2-1, the full variable domain reads DTGVSQNPRHKITKRGQNVTFRCDPISEHNRLYWYRQTLGQGPEFLTYFQNEAQLEKSRLLSDRFSAERPKGSFSTLEIQRTEQGDSAMYLCASSSRTSGSSYNEQFFGPGTRLTVL.